The source of this T cell receptor beta chain is a study of control samples from healthy donors and cancer patients. Some clones are missing from TCRdb's copy, which holds only in-frame ones; the method was immunoSEQ multiplex PCR. Here the sample spans roughly 150,000 clones, 85% to 90% being singletons. The sequence was obtained from a man aged 18 to 35 in good health. Input material: blood.

The CDR3 DNA reads as TGTGCCAGCAGTGACGGGACAACGAACACCGGGGAGCTGTTTTTT. Its translation is CASSDGTTNTGELFF. The rearrangement uses TRBV27 and TRBJ2-2; tentatively, D is TRBD1 (6 bases). Germline CDR1 and CDR2: MNHEY and SMNVEV (reference sequence). V was cut by 5 bases and J by 0 bases, with 10 bases left in between. The CDR3 has 15 amino acids.